This T cell receptor beta chain was captured by sequencing in a study of T cell responses to AZD1222 COVID-19 vaccine. TCRdb's table, derived via immunoSEQ multiplex PCR, lists solely in-frame clones and lacks some. Of roughly 200,000 clones detected, approximately 89% appear once; the ten largest clones hold over 1.5%. Doses given second, at about 4 or about 12 weeks, were pooled. Overall study findings and caveats: Spike as a whole was targeted by vaccine-associated CD4 TCRs, dominant at 160-218 and 743-854. Following two doses of AZD1222, Spike-specific TCR breadth and depth rose. Females made up more of the donors, who were largely white British, and clonal diversity may have come out too low.

The germline CDR1 and CDR2 sequences are SGHTS and YDEGEE. CDR3 length: 15 amino acids. V lost 3 bases to trimming and J lost 5 bases; unmatched junction nucleotides: 9. A word on this clone: Its antigen is still unknown.

The rearrangement links TRBV5-8 to TRBJ2-3; 7 positions agree with TRBD2. The sequencing used peripheral blood, collected 28 days after the second AZD1222 dose. The receptor was isolated from an adult who received the AZD1222 COVID-19 vaccine. This CDR3 is CASSSGLKVGDTQYF. Here the CDR3 DNA reads TGTGCCAGCAGCTCGGGACTAAAAGTAGGAGATACGCAGTATTTT.